The present T cell receptor (beta chain) was sequenced within a study of CD8+ T cells in alopecia areata. cDNA serving as the sequencing template came from extracted, reverse transcribed RNA. This table comes from immunoSEQ multiplex PCR, and its TCRdb copy is limited to in-frame clones, with some not included. The repertoire includes about 120,000 clones, roughly 69% of them detected once, and around 2.8% sits in the top ten. With regard to this clone: No antigen is known for it.

V dropped 0 bases and J dropped 9 bases, with 9 bases sitting between them. The germline V gene has CDR1 ENHRY and CDR2 SYGVKD. The CDR3 loop spans 12 amino acids. Study conclusions and caveats: Elevated clonality characterized lesional scalp relative to normal scalp, particularly in alopecia totalis/universalis.

The sequence was collected from a human donor in good health. This chain uses TRBV10-3 with TRBJ2-7; D gene uncertain. The sequenced material came from CD4+ T cells sorted from blood. The CDR3 bases are TGTGCCATCAGTGAGTCGTATCAGTGGCAGTACTTC. This translates into CAISESYQWQYF.